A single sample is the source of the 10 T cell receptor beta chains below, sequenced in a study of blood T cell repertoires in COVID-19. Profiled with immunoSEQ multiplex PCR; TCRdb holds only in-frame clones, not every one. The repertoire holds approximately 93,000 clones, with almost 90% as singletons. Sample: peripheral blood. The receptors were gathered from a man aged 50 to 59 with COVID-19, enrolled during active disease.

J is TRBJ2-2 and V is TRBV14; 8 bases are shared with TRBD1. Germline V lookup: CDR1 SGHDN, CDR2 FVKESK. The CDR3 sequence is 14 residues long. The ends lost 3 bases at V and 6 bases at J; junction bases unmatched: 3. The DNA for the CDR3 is TGTGCCAGCAGCCAGACGACAGGGGCCGGGGAGCTGTTTTTT. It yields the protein CASSQTTGAGELFF.

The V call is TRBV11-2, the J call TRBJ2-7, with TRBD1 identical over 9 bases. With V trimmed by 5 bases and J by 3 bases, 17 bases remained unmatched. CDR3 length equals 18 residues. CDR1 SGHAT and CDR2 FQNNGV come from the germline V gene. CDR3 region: CASSQMVAGQGLLYEQYF. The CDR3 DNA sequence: TGTGCCAGCAGCCAAATGGTGGCGGGACAGGGATTACTCTACGAGCAGTACTTC.

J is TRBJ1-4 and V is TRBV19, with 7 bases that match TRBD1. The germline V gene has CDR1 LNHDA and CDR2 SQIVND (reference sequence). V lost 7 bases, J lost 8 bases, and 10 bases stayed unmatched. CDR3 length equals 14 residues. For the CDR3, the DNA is TGTGCCAGTACCAACCGTCCAGGGGGAGAAAAACTGTTTTTT. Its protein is CASTNRPGGEKLFF.

CDR3 amino acids: CASSLDQGAGEKLFF. The CDR3 nucleotides are TGTGCCAGCAGCTTAGATCAGGGGGCTGGAGAAAAACTGTTTTTT. The rearrangement links TRBV7-9 to TRBJ1-4; 8 bases map to TRBD1. Germline CDR1 reads SEHNR; CDR2 reads FQNEAQ (reference sequence). CDR3 length: 15 amino acids. Trimming took 1 base from V and 8 from J; bases not matched to a gene: 6.

For the CDR3, the DNA is TGTGCCAGTAGTACCCGCGGGATTAGCAATCAGCCCCAGCATTTT. This encodes CASSTRGISNQPQHF. This chain uses TRBV19 with TRBJ1-5; no firm D call. Germline-derived CDR1 and CDR2 are LNHDA and SQIVND (reference sequence). Between the trimmed V and J ends, which lost 4 bases and 0 bases, there was a span of 10 bases. The CDR3 loop spans 15 amino acids.

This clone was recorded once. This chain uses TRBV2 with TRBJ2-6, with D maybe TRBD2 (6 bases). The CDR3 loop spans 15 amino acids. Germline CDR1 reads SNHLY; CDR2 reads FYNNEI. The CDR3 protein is CLFASRGAGANVLTF. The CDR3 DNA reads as TGTCTCTTCGCCTCGCGGGGAGCCGGGGCCAACGTCCTGACTTTC.

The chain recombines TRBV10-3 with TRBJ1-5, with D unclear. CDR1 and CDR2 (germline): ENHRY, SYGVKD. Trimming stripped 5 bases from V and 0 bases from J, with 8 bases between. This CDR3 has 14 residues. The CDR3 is CAISITHSNQPQHF. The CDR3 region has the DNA TGTGCCATCAGTATAACTCATAGCAATCAGCCCCAGCATTTT.

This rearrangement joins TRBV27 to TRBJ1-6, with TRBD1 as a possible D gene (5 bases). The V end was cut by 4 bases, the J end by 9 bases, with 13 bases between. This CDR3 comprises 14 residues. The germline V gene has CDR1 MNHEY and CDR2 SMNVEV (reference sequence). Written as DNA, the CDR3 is TGTGCCAGCAGTTATCAAGGACAAGGTTCACCCCTCCACTTT. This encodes CASSYQGQGSPLHF.

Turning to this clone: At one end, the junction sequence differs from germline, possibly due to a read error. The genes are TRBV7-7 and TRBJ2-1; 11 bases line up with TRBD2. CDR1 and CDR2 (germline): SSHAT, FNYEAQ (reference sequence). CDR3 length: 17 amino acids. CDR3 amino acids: CASSLRPGTSGNNEQFF. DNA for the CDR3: TGTGCTAGCAGCTTAAGGCCAGGGACTAGCGGAAACAATGAGCAGTTCTTC.

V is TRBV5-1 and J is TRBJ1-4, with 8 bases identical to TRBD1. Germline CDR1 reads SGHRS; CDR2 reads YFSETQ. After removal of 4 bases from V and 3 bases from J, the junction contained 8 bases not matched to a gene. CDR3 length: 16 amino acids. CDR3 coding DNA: TGCGCCAGCAGCGTCGGACAGGGTATATCTAATGAAAAACTGTTTTTT. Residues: CASSVGQGISNEKLFF.